Listed below are T cell receptor beta chains from one sample, sequenced in a study of T cells after somatic rescue of genetic block. Generated by immunoSEQ multiplex PCR, the TCRdb table keeps only in-frame clones and is missing some. This table holds approximately 78,000 clones, approximately 91% found once. Sequencing was performed on peripheral blood mononuclear cells (PBMCs). Source of these receptors: a man aged 30 to 45. Both conserved end residues are part of each CDR3. A D gene is named only where the DNA matches it firmly. The listing skips clone size in some rows; elsewhere it reads once, few, many or a size class.

j_gene	v_gene	d_gene	abundance	CDR3nt	CDR3aa
TRBJ1-1	TRBV19	-	-	TGTGCCAGTAGTATAAGGAACACTGAAGCTTTCTTT	CASSIRNTEAFF
TRBJ2-3	TRBV11-2	-	-	TGTGCCAGCAGCTTAGTTGAGGGGGGGCCGTATACGCAGTATTTT	CASSLVEGGPYTQYF
TRBJ2-1	TRBV2	-	once	TGTGCCAGCATCGCAAACCGGGGGCAGGATGAGCAGTTCTTC	CASIANRGQDEQFF
TRBJ1-5	TRBV11-3	-	-	TGTGCCAGCAGCCTCCCAAAGCCCCAGCATTTT	CASSLPKPQHF
TRBJ2-7	TRBV7-9	TRBD1	-	TGTGCCAGCAGCCCCCGCGGGACAGGGCGCTACGAGCAGTACTTC	CASSPRGTGRYEQYF
TRBJ2-7	TRBV28	TRBD1	few	TGTGCCAGCAGCCCGGGACAGGGCGACGAGCAGTACTTC	CASSPGQGDEQYF
TRBJ2-7	TRBV5-3	TRBD2	-	TGTGCCAGAAGCCCTAACACTAGCGGGACCTACGAGCAGTACTTC	CARSPNTSGTYEQYF
TRBJ2-5	TRBV30	-	once	TGTGCCTGGAGTGTATCCCAGCTTCGCGAGACCCAGTACTTC	CAWSVSQLRETQYF
TRBJ1-5	TRBV27	-	-	TGTGCCAGCAGTTTAGTGACGGCCCTAGGCAATCAGCCCCAGCATTTT	CASSLVTALGNQPQHF
TRBJ2-7	TRBV19	-	once	TGTGCCAGTAGTACCGCCCCGGACCGCCAATCCTACGAGCAGTACTTC	CASSTAPDRQSYEQYF
TRBJ1-2	TRBV9	TRBD1	-	TGTGCCAGCAGCGTCGACAGGGGGCTCGGTGGCTACACCTTC	CASSVDRGLGGYTF
TRBJ2-5	TRBV5-4	-	-	TGTGCCAGCAGCCTGGACCGAGTCATGGAGACCCAGTACTTC	CASSLDRVMETQYF
TRBJ2-7	TRBV27	-	once	TGTGCCAGCAGTTTATCGTTGAATTACGAGCAGTACTTC	CASSLSLNYEQYF
TRBJ1-1	TRBV19	TRBD1	-	TGTGCCAGTAAACGGGACAGGGCTCACACTGAAGCTTTCTTT	CASKRDRAHTEAFF
TRBJ1-1	TRBV4-1	-	-	TGCGCCAGCAGCCGCCCGGGACAACTGAACACTGAAGCTTTCTTT	CASSRPGQLNTEAFF
TRBJ2-3	TRBV2	TRBD1	-	TGTGCCAGCAGATCACAGGGGACCGTCACAGATACGCAGTATTTT	CASRSQGTVTDTQYF
TRBJ1-1	TRBV19	TRBD1	-	TGTGCCAGTAGCTGGGGACAGGGGAAGGAAGCTTTCTTT	CASSWGQGKEAFF
TRBJ2-1	TRBV7-6	-	-	TGTGCCAGCAGCCATAGAGGCCGGGCCACCTACAATGAGCAGTTCTTC	CASSHRGRATYNEQFF
TRBJ1-5	TRBV7-8	-	-	TGTGCCAGCAGCTTAGCGCCTAATCAGCCCCAGCATTTT	CASSLAPNQPQHF
TRBJ1-2	TRBV9	-	-	TGTGCCAGCAGCGACCCGGGTAGAGACACCTTC	CASSDPGRDTF
TRBJ2-7	TRBV27	-	-	TGTGCCAGCAGTTTATGGCAGAGCTCCTACGGGCAGTACTTC	CASSLWQSSYGQYF
TRBJ2-2	TRBV5-1	-	once	TGCGCCAGCAGCTCCTACACCGGGGAGCTGTTTTTT	CASSSYTGELFF
TRBJ2-2	TRBV30	-	-	TGTGCCTGGGGTCGGGTTGCGGGTATGGGCGGGGAGCTGTTTTTT	CAWGRVAGMGGELFF
TRBJ2-7	TRBV5-8	TRBD2	-	TGTGCCAGCAGCTTGGCCGCCGGACTAGCGGGAGAGAATTACGAGCAGTACTTC	CASSLAAGLAGENYEQYF
TRBJ2-3	TRBV7-9	-	-	TGTGCCAGCAGCTTAGGGTCCGGGACGCTTGCGCAGTATTTT	CASSLGSGTLAQYF
TRBJ2-5	TRBV2	TRBD2	-	TGTGCCAGCAGTGCTAGCGGGGGGGCCTACGAGACCCAGTACTTC	CASSASGGAYETQYF
TRBJ2-3	TRBV19	-	-	TGTGCCAGTAGTGAACAGGGACCAGATACGCAGTATTTT	CASSEQGPDTQYF
TRBJ1-6	TRBV21-1	-	-	TGTGCCAGCAGCAAAGGGCAGGGTAATTCACCCCTCCACTTT	CASSKGQGNSPLHF
TRBJ2-3	TRBV7-8	TRBD2	-	TGTGCCAGCAGCCCACTAGCGGGCACAGATACGCAGTATTTT	CASSPLAGTDTQYF
TRBJ2-3	TRBV5-1	TRBD2	-	TGCGCCAGCGGCCGCGCGGGGGAAGATACGCAGTATTTT	CASGRAGEDTQYF
TRBJ2-6	TRBV4-1	TRBD1	-	TGCGCCAGCAGCCAGCCGGGACAGGGAAAAGCTGGGGCCAACGTCCTGACTTTC	CASSQPGQGKAGANVLTF
TRBJ2-7	TRBV5-8	TRBD2	-	TGTGCCAGCAGCGGCCCTCGACTAGCGGGGACCGAGCGCTCCTACGAGCAGTACTTC	CASSGPRLAGTERSYEQYF
TRBJ2-7	TRBV28	-	once	TGTGCCAGCACCAACAACAGGAGTCCTGGCGAGCAGTACTTC	CASTNNRSPGEQYF
TRBJ2-7	TRBV7-9	TRBD2	-	TGTGCCAGCAGCTCGTATACTAGCGGGGCTACCTACGAGCAGTACTTC	CASSSYTSGATYEQYF
TRBJ2-3	TRBV4-1	TRBD2	-	TGCGCCAGCAGCCAAGGGCTAGCGGGAGGAGTCTTCACAGATACGCAGTATTTT	CASSQGLAGGVFTDTQYF
TRBJ2-1	TRBV27	TRBD1	-	TGTGCCAGCAGTTTGTTCGGGACAGGGGTTCCCAATGAGCAGTTCTTC	CASSLFGTGVPNEQFF
TRBJ1-2	TRBV21-1	-	-	TGTGCCAGCAGACCGACCCACAGGGTAGCTAACTATGGCTACACCTTC	CASRPTHRVANYGYTF
TRBJ1-5	TRBV5-1	-	-	TGCGCCAGCAGCTTGGTGGGGTTTCATCGGTATCAGCCCCAGCATTTT	CASSLVGFHRYQPQHF
TRBJ2-7	TRBV6-1	TRBD1	-	TGTGCCAGCAGTGCGCAGGGGGCGGGGTACGAGCAGTACTTC	CASSAQGAGYEQYF
TRBJ2-6	TRBV2	-	-	TGTGCCAGCCTCTTAGGGGGCTCTGGGGCCAACGTCCTGACTTTC	CASLLGGSGANVLTF
TRBJ2-7	TRBV19	TRBD2	-	TGTGCCAGTAGTGCGGGGGGCGGGCGCTCCTACGAGCAGTACTTC	CASSAGGGRSYEQYF
TRBJ2-7	TRBV27	-	-	TGTGCCAGCAGTTTACTGGGTGGACGCGAGCAGTACTTC	CASSLLGGREQYF
TRBJ2-7	TRBV6-1	-	-	TGTGCCAGCAGAGGAACAGGATCCTACGAGCAGTACTTC	CASRGTGSYEQYF
TRBJ2-4	TRBV4-1	-	-	TGCGCCAGCAGCCAAGATTGGGCCCAACTAGCCAAAAACATTCAGTACTTC	CASSQDWAQLAKNIQYF
TRBJ2-1	TRBV2	TRBD1	-	TGTGCCAGCAGAGACTGGACAGGATACAATGAGCAGTTCTTC	CASRDWTGYNEQFF
TRBJ1-2	TRBV6-5	-	-	TGTGCCAGCAGTTTAACCGGGACTAACTATGGCTACACCTTC	CASSLTGTNYGYTF
TRBJ1-1	TRBV7-9	-	once	TGTGCCAGCAGGGGGAGGGAGACTGAAGCTTTCTTT	CASRGRETEAFF
TRBJ2-3	TRBV5-1	-	-	TGCGCCAGCAGCGCGGCCTTTGATACGCAGTATTTT	CASSAAFDTQYF
TRBJ2-3	TRBV10-3	-	-	TGTGCCATCAGTGGGGGTGATACGCAGTATTTT	CAISGGDTQYF
TRBJ2-7	TRBV7-6	TRBD1	-	TGTGCCAGCAGCCGCTACGGGACAGGGGGATTAATCTACGAGCAGTACTTC	CASSRYGTGGLIYEQYF
TRBJ2-3	TRBV7-8	TRBD2	-	TGTGCCAGCAGCCAAGCCCCTAGCGGCGGGCCCCCAGATACGCAGTATTTT	CASSQAPSGGPPDTQYF
TRBJ2-5	TRBV7-9	-	-	TGTGCCAGCAGCTTAGGCAGCTGGGAGACCCAGTACTTC	CASSLGSWETQYF
TRBJ2-5	TRBV4-1	TRBD2	-	TGCGCCAGCAGCCAAGGGCTAGCGGGAGCCGAGTGGGAGACCCAGTACTTC	CASSQGLAGAEWETQYF
TRBJ1-5	TRBV7-9	-	-	TGTGCCAGCAGCTTAGATGGGACTCAGCCCCAGCATTTT	CASSLDGTQPQHF
TRBJ2-5	TRBV5-6	-	-	TGTGCCAGCAGCAAGGAGGCTCGGGAGACCCAGTACTTC	CASSKEARETQYF
TRBJ2-6	TRBV2	-	-	TGTGCCACCTCAGGGGTTGGGGCCAACGTCCTGACTTTC	CATSGVGANVLTF
TRBJ2-7	TRBV7-9	TRBD1	-	TGTGCCGACTCCCGGGACAGATCCTACGAGCAGTACTTC	CADSRDRSYEQYF
TRBJ2-7	TRBV19	TRBD2	-	TGTGCCAGCAGGGAGGGCCCCTACGAGCAGTACTTC	CASREGPYEQYF
TRBJ2-3	TRBV4-2	TRBD2	-	TGTGCCAGCAGCCAAGATCTTAAGAGCGGGAGAGTCGCAGATACGCAGTATTTT	CASSQDLKSGRVADTQYF